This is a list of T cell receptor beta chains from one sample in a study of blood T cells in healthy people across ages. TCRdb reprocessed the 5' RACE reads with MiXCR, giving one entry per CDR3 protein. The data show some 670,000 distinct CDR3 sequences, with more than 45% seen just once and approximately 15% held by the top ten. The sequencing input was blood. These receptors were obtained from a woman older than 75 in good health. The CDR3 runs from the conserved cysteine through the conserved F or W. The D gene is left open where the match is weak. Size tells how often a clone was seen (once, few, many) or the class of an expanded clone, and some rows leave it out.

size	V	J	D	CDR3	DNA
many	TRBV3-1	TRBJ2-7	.	CASSQRGGYRGYEQYF	TGTGCCAGCAGCCAAAGAGGGGGGTACCGCGGCTACGAGCAGTACTTC
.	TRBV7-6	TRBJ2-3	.	CASSLGYRALESIDTQYF	TGTGCCAGCAGCTTAGGCTACCGAGCGCTCGAGAGTATAGATACGCAGTATTTT
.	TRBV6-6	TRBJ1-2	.	CASSTQGWYGYTF	TGTGCCAGCAGTACTCAGGGGTGGTATGGCTACACCTTC
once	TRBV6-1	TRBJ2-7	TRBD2	CDSRRLGGGLSEQYF	TGTGACAGCAGGAGGCTCGGCGGGGGGCTAAGCGAGCAGTACTTC
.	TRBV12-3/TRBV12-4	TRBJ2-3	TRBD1	CASSLGTGIVDTQYF	TGTGCCAGCAGCCTCGGGACAGGGATCGTAGATACGCAGTATTTT
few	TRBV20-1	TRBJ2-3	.	CSALRIGETSTDTQYF	TGCAGTGCTCTCCGGATAGGGGAAACGAGCACAGATACGCAGTATTTT
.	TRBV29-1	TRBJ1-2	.	CSVIPGGYGYTF	TGCAGCGTTATCCCCGGCGGCTATGGCTACACCTTC
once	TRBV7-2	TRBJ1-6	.	CASSSPEGYNSPLHF	TGTGCCAGCAGCTCCCCCGAGGGGTATAATTCACCCCTCCACTTT
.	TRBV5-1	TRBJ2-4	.	CASSWNSAGQNIQYF	TGCGCCAGCAGCTGGAACAGCGCCGGTCAAAACATTCAGTACTTC
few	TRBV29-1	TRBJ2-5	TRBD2	CSVEDPRTSQETQYF	TGCAGCGTTGAAGACCCCAGGACTAGCCAGGAGACCCAGTACTTC
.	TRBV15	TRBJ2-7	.	CATRQAYEQYF	TGTGCCACCAGACAAGCCTACGAGCAGTACTTC
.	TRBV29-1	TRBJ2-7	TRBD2	CSVPRTSGSDEQYF	TGCAGCGTCCCCCGGACTAGCGGATCCGACGAGCAGTACTTC
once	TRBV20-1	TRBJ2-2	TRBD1	CSARDGEQGARTGELFF	TGCAGTGCTAGAGATGGGGAGCAGGGGGCGCGGACCGGGGAGCTGTTTTTT
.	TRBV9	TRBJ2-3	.	CASSVGGGSADTQYF	TGTGCCAGCAGCGTGGGGGGCGGGAGTGCAGATACGCAGTATTTT
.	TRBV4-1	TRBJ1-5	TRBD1	CASSPTVLTTGVRQPQHF	TGCGCCAGCAGTCCTACTGTTCTAACCACAGGGGTTCGTCAGCCCCAGCATTTT
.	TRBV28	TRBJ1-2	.	CASSPGREDGYTF	TGTGCCAGCAGTCCAGGGAGGGAAGACGGCTACACCTTC
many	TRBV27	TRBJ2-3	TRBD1	CASSPLGTAPRTDTQYF	TGTGCCAGCAGTCCGCTCGGGACAGCACCACGCACAGATACGCAGTATTTT
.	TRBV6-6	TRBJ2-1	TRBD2	CASSKTSGSGYNEQFF	TGTGCCAGCAGTAAGACTAGCGGGAGTGGATACAATGAGCAGTTCTTC
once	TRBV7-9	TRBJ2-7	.	CASSLGPTTTGTRAYEQYF	TGTGCCAGCAGCTTAGGACCAACAACTACAGGGACTCGGGCCTACGAGCAGTACTTC
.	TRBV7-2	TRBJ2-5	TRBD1	CASSTTTGNQETQYF	TGTGCCAGCAGCACTACGACAGGGAACCAAGAGACCCAGTACTTC
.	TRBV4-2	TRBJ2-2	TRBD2	CASSQRTGGRDTGELFF	TGTGCCAGCAGCCAGAGGACTGGCGGGAGGGATACCGGGGAGCTGTTTTTT
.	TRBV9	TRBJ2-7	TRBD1	CASSVGIGTGGYEQYF	TGTGCCAGCAGCGTAGGTATCGGGACAGGGGGCTACGAGCAGTACTTC
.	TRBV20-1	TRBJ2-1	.	CSAISADRGYNEQFF	TGCAGTGCAATTAGTGCCGATCGGGGGTACAATGAGCAGTTCTTC
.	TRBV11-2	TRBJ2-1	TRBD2	CASSLERTSVEQFF	TGTGCCAGCAGCTTAGAGCGGACTAGCGTAGAGCAGTTCTTC
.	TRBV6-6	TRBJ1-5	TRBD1	CASSYSAGGNQSQHF	TGTGCCAGCAGTTACTCGGCAGGGGGAAATCAGTCCCAGCATTTT
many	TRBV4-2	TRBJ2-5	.	CASSQDGTSVQETQYF	TGTGCCAGCAGCCAAGATGGGACTTCGGTACAAGAGACCCAGTACTTC
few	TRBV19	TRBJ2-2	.	CASSRAVTGELFF	TGTGCCAGTAGTAGGGCGGTCACCGGGGAGCTGTTTTTT
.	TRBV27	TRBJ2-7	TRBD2	CASSLGTSGRTYNEQYF	TGTGCCAGCAGTCTGGGGACTAGCGGGAGGACATACAATGAGCAGTACTTC
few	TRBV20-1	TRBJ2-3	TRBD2	CSARGTGTGGADTQYF	TGCAGTGCTAGGGGAACCGGGACGGGGGGTGCCGATACGCAGTATTTT
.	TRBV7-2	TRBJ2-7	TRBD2	CASSRTSGGTVSGYEQYF	TGTGCCAGCAGCCGGACTAGCGGGGGTACTGTTTCCGGGTACGAGCAGTACTTC
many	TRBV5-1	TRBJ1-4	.	CASSSGPDSINEKLFF	TGCGCCAGCAGCTCAGGGCCGGACAGCATTAATGAAAAACTGTTTTTT
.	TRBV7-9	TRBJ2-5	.	CASSLRAVEWETQYF	TGTGCCAGCAGCCTGAGGGCAGTCGAATGGGAGACCCAGTACTTC
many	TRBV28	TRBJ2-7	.	CASSAVGLMKTEQYF	TGTGCCAGCAGTGCAGTGGGATTGATGAAAACCGAGCAGTACTTC
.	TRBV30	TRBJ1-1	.	CAWFPRNRLDTEAFF	TGTGCCTGGTTCCCGCGGAATCGTCTGGACACTGAAGCTTTCTTT
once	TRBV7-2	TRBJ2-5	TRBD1	CASSLTGTPAQYF	TGTGCCAGCAGCTTGACAGGGACGCCGGCCCAGTACTTC
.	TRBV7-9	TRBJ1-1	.	CASSSLQGPVAEAFF	TGTGCCAGCAGCTCTCTACAGGGCCCGGTAGCTGAAGCTTTCTTT
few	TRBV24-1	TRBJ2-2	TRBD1	CATSDPYRQGGAGELFF	TGTGCCACCAGTGATCCCTATCGACAGGGGGGTGCCGGGGAGCTGTTTTTT
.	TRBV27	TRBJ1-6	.	CACSLYNSPLHF	TGTGCCTGCAGTTTATATAATTCACCCCTCCACTTT
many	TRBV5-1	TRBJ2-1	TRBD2	CASSLTSGGSNEQFF	TGCGCCAGCAGCCTAACTAGCGGGGGGAGCAATGAGCAGTTCTTC
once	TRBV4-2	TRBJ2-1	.	CASSRLTGDEQFF	TGTGCCAGCAGCCGGTTGACAGGCGATGAGCAGTTCTTC
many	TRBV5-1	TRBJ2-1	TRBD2	CASSETSGRGNEQFF	TGCGCCAGCAGCGAGACTAGCGGGAGAGGAAATGAGCAGTTCTTC
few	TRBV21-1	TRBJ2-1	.	CASVGPSGTGRFF	TGTGCCAGCGTCGGTCCTTCCGGGACAGGGCGGTTCTTC
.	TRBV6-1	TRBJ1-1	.	CASRFNTEAFF	TGTGCCAGCAGGTTCAACACTGAAGCTTTCTTT
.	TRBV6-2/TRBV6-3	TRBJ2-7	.	CASSGQIYEQYF	TGTGCCAGCTCCGGACAGATATACGAGCAGTACTTC